These T cell receptor beta chains were read from a single sample in a study of blood T cell repertoires in COVID-19. This table comes from immunoSEQ multiplex PCR, and its TCRdb copy is limited to in-frame clones, with some not included. The sample has about 360,000 clones, around nine tenths seen once; the top ten hold around 3%. Sequenced sample: peripheral blood. Every receptor here comes from a human donor in a cohort sampled during active COVID-19. The conserved cysteine and the conserved F or W are not part of the CDR3 here. Fields, in order: J gene, V gene, D gene, CDR3 protein. D genes are given only for firm matches.

TRBJ1-3 | TRBV4-2 | - | ASSQGQDSSGNTIY
TRBJ2-1 | TRBV19 | TRBD1 | ASSTNRGNEQF
TRBJ2-7 | TRBV10-3 | - | AISDTGGLLYYEQY
TRBJ2-3 | TRBV6-5 | - | ASSYLLQQGMDTQY
TRBJ1-6 | TRBV5-6 | TRBD1 | ASSKTGIRSPLH
TRBJ1-5 | TRBV27 | - | ASSQGRGHQPQH
TRBJ1-5 | TRBV7-2 | - | ASSPTGTLNQPQH
TRBJ2-1 | TRBV13 | TRBD2 | ASSSSSGLSAYNEQF
TRBJ1-5 | TRBV30 | - | AWTKGRGSNQPQH
TRBJ2-1 | TRBV29-1 | TRBD2 | SVVGGGVSYNEQF
TRBJ1-4 | TRBV9 | - | ASSVGPEMNNEKLF
TRBJ2-7 | TRBV5-6 | TRBD2 | ASSQTSGGFHEQY
TRBJ2-5 | TRBV27 | - | ASRSTGDQETQY
TRBJ1-2 | TRBV25-1 | TRBD1 | ASSDQSQGDYGYT
TRBJ1-2 | TRBV20-1 | - | SASLRGTGNYGYT
TRBJ2-2 | TRBV27 | - | ASSDLRDIYSAGELF
TRBJ1-4 | TRBV6-5 | TRBD1 | ASKDRQSNEKLF
TRBJ2-7 | TRBV30 | - | AWSRTHYEQY
TRBJ2-3 | TRBV4-1 | TRBD2 | ASSQDSLAGGDTQY
TRBJ2-1 | TRBV5-1 | TRBD2 | ASSPRVAGFYNEQF
TRBJ1-5 | TRBV5-6 | - | ASSSLTQAGSNQPQH
TRBJ2-1 | TRBV5-1 | TRBD2 | ASSLLGTSGYNEQF
TRBJ1-2 | TRBV10-1 | TRBD1 | ASIPRQGANGYT
TRBJ2-1 | TRBV30 | TRBD2 | AWSWGSGGANEQF
TRBJ2-3 | TRBV6-6 | TRBD2 | ASSPGSGRGGDTQY
TRBJ2-7 | TRBV30 | - | AWTEWQAAYEQY
TRBJ2-3 | TRBV3-1/TRBV3-2 | - | ASSHLSGSTDTQY
TRBJ2-3 | TRBV3-1/TRBV3-2 | TRBD2 | ASSGLAETDTQY